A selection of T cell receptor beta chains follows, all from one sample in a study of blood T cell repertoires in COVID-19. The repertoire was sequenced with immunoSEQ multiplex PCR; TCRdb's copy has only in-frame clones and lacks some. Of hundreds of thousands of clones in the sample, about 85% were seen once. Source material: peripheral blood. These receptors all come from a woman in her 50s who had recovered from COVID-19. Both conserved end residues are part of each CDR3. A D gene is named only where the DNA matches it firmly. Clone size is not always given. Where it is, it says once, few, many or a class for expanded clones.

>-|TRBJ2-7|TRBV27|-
CASSSGQNEQYF
TGTGCCAGCAGTTCCGGACAGAACGAGCAGTACTTC
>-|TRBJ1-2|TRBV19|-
CASSLWTEANYGYTF
TGTGCCAGTAGTCTGTGGACTGAAGCTAACTATGGCTACACCTTC
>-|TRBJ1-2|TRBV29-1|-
CSVEFLTGDRPYGYTF
TGCAGCGTTGAATTCCTGACAGGAGACAGACCCTATGGCTACACCTTC
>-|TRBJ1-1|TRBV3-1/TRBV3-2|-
CASSRGRGTEAFF
TGTGCCAGCAGCCGAGGCAGAGGGACTGAAGCTTTCTTT
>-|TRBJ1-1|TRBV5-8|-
CASSLRDSLLYTEAFF
TGTGCCAGCAGCTTGAGAGACAGTTTATTGTACACTGAAGCTTTCTTT
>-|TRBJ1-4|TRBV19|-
CASRSQFNEKLFF
TGTGCCAGTAGATCCCAGTTCAATGAAAAACTGTTTTTT
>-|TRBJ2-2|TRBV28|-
CASSTLLWSAGELFF
TGTGCCAGCAGTACTCTCCTCTGGTCGGCCGGGGAGCTGTTTTTT
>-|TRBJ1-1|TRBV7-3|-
CASSLLQATEAFF
TGTGCCAGCAGCTTACTGCAGGCGACTGAAGCTTTCTTT
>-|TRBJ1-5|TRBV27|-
CASSTSLLRPQHF
TGTGCCAGCAGCACCTCCCTACTCCGGCCCCAGCATTTT
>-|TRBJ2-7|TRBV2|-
CASSDHSGAGEQYF
TGTGCCAGCAGTGATCATTCAGGGGCGGGCGAGCAGTACTTC
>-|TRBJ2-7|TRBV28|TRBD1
CASIDPGTADYEQYF
TGTGCCAGCATCGACCCCGGGACAGCCGACTACGAGCAGTACTTC
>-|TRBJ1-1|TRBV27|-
CASSDRRGMNTEAFF
TGTGCCAGCAGTGACCGCAGGGGAATGAACACTGAAGCTTTCTTT
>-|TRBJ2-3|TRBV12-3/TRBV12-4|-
CASSLSRDTQYF
TGTGCCAGCAGTTTAAGTAGAGATACGCAGTATTTT
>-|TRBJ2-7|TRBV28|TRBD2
CASSSPASGFGEQYF
TGTGCCAGCAGTTCGCCGGCTAGCGGTTTTGGCGAGCAGTACTTC
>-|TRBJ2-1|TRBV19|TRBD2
CASRTAGLADYNEQFF
TGTGCCAGTAGGACCGCGGGACTAGCGGATTACAATGAGCAGTTCTTC
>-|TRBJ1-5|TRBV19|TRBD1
CASRTTGGANQPQHF
TGTGCCAGTAGAACGACAGGGGGCGCGAATCAGCCCCAGCATTTT
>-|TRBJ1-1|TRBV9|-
CASSVVTGSTEAFF
TGTGCCAGCAGCGTAGTAACAGGGTCTACTGAAGCTTTCTTT
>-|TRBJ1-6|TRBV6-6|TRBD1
CASTQQRTGLGSPLHF
TGTGCCAGCACCCAACAGAGGACAGGACTGGGATCACCCCTCCACTTT
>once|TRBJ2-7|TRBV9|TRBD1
CASSVGGTGSYEQYF
TGTGCCAGCAGCGTAGGCGGGACAGGCTCCTACGAGCAGTACTTC
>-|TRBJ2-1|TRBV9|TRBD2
CASSVEGLAGGRDNEQFF
TGTGCCAGCAGCGTAGAGGGACTAGCGGGGGGGCGCGACAATGAGCAGTTCTTC
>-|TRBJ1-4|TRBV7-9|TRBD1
CASSGGLGTGGAKLFF
TGTGCCAGCAGCGGAGGTCTCGGGACAGGGGGCGCAAAACTGTTTTTT
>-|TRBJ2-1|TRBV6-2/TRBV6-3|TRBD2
CASSYWERGGSEQFF
TGTGCCAGCAGTTACTGGGAGCGGGGGGGCAGTGAGCAGTTCTTC